The subject of this entry is one TCR beta chain. This clonotype was recorded a few times. Its antigen has not been determined. There are no base qualities to consult, and no much larger clone falls within one base. The data belong to a study of T-cell reconstitution after alpha-beta-depleted transplantation in children (dated by TCRdb to the mid-2010s). Regarding the complete study: T-cell immune reconstitution after TCRalphabeta/CD19-depleted allogeneic hematopoietic cell transplantation in children was quantitatively tracked in the study by means of TCR repertoire profiling. Overall results and qualifications from the work: Apparently early alphabetaT-cell count recovery about two months after transplant reportedly relied on only several hundred rapidly expanded clones derived from non-depleted graft cells. In some patients, high TCRbeta diversity at day 60 was attributed to recipient T cells and intrathymic progenitors that had survived conditioning. Over subsequent months, a decline in hyperexpanded clone frequencies was noted, and after one year, T-cell counts and TCRbeta diversity were mostly ascribed to newly produced T cells.

For this chain, trimming is 7 bases at the V end and 2 bases at the J end, and the number of junction bases without a gene match is 10. The cysteine opens and the phenylalanine closes a CDR3 of 17 amino acids. CDR3 DNA is the only sequence kept; it has 51 bases, read in frame from the first base. The sample's treatment or condition label, in plain terms: allogeneic hematopoietic cell transplantation with graft depleted of TCRalphabeta T cells and CD19 B cells. TCRalphabeta/CD19-depleted allogeneic hematopoietic cell grafts were given to the transplant recipients, all of whom were children. Library preparation was by PCR. TCRdb records Illumina HiSeq 2500 as the sequencer. To normalize quantification of the TCRbeta repertoire, the TCR libraries were built with molecular barcoding that relied on unique molecular identifiers. Through fastp at Q25 and MiXCR, TCRdb rebuilt clones from the public reads, retaining in-frame beta chains. Records with the same CDR3 protein are collapsed into one entry carrying the most frequent genes and DNA. The table for this sample lists around 500,000 distinct CDR3 sequences; 23% of them were counted only once. Roughly 15% of the sample lies in the top ten.

This clonotype was sampled from a boy in the first two years of life who had a stem cell transplant for acute myeloid leukemia, so the T cells may come from the graft donor. This sequence uses TRBV12-3 or TRBV12-4 and TRBJ2-3; 12 bases in the junction line up with TRBD1. The material was PBMCs, mostly from graft donor cells, obtained 360 days after TCRalphabeta/CD19-depleted stem cell transplant. The DNA sequence is TGTGCCAGCAACTCGGGACAGGGGGCTCCGTTCACAGATACGCAGTATTTT. It is translated as CASNSGQGAPFTDTQYF.